Listed here is a single T cell receptor beta chain. The data derive from a study of shared clonotypes between healthy human individuals. This CDR3 contains 14 residues. The junction had 12 bases not matched to a gene; V was cut back by 10 bases and J by 8 bases. Germline CDR1 SNHLY, CDR2 FYNNEI. Once extracted for a subset, genomic DNA was divided evenly among several immunoSEQ plates. TCRdb keeps only in-frame clones here, not all; method: immunoSEQ multiplex PCR. The data contain almost 750,000 clones, 72% of them singletons. The chain uses TRBV2 and TRBJ1-4; 8 bases align to TRBD1. Material: memory CD4+ T cells sorted from blood. Subset specified: CD45RA-negative fraction. The sequence derives from a woman aged 25 to 39 in good health. CDR3: CATSGGAPGEKLFF. In DNA, the CDR3 is TGTGCCACCTCAGGGGGCGCCCCTGGGGAAAAACTGTTTTTT.